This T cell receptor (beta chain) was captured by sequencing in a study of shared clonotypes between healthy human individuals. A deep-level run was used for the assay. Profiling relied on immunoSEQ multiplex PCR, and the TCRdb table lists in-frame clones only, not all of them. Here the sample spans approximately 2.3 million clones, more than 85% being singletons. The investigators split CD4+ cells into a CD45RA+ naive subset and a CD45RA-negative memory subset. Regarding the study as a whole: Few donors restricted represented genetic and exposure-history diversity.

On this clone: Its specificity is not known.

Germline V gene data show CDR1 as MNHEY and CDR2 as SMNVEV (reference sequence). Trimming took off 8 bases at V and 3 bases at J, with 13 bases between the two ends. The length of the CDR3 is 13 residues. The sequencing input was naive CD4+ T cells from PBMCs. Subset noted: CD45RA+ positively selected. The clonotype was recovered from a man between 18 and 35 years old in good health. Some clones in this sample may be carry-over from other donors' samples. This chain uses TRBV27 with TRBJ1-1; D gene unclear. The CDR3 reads CASVRLRDTEAFF. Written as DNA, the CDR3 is TGTGCCAGCGTTCGTCTAAGGGACACTGAAGCTTTCTTT.